The source of this T cell receptor (beta chain) is a study of blood T cell repertoires in COVID-19. The V and J ends lost 4 bases and 4 bases, in that order; junction bases with no gene match: 23. The germline gives CDR1 SGHRS, CDR2 YFSETQ. This CDR3 has 19 amino acids. Repertoires were generated with immunoSEQ multiplex PCR, while TCRdb's copy carries only in-frame clones and drops some. The table records fewer than 350,000 clones, approximately 92% of them present only once. The clonotype comes from a woman in her twenties or thirties with COVID-19, enrolled during active disease. This chain uses TRBV5-1 with TRBJ2-7; 7 positions match TRBD1. The sequencing input was peripheral blood. CDR3 sequence (DNA): TGCGCCAGCAGCAGGGAGACTACAGTGGGACGAGGGGGCTTTTACGAGCAGTACTTC. This encodes CASSRETTVGRGGFYEQYF. Looking up the rest from reference TRBV5-1 and TRBJ2-7 gives the full variable domain: KAGVTQTPRYLIKTRGQQVTLSCSPISGHRSVSWYQQTPGQGLQFLFEYFSETQRNKGNFPGRFSGRQFSNSRSEMNVSTLELGDSALYLCASSRETTVGRGGFYEQYFGPGTRLTVT.